A selection of T cell receptor beta chains follows, all from one sample in a study of T cells after yellow fever vaccination. TCRdb re-called the 5' RACE reads with MiXCR, one entry per CDR3 protein. This table has roughly 500,000 distinct CDR3 sequences, less than 20% appearing once. The specimen comprised PBMCs, sampled 15 days after the yellow fever booster vaccination. The origin of the receptors is a young man who received the YFV17D yellow fever vaccine. The CDR3 runs from the conserved cysteine through the conserved F or W.

CDR3 length,V gene,CDR3 protein
13,TRBV5-1,CASSKGRDYEQYF
15,TRBV5-6,CASSLGQRDFNEQYF
15,TRBV12-3/TRBV12-4,CASSPAGTSVNEQFF
15,TRBV20-1,CSAQVRTGYQETQYF
13,TRBV29-1,CSVGPKADYGYTF
15,TRBV27,CASSLSGGFGYEQYF
16,TRBV7-9,CASTDSGVTGANVLTF
14,TRBV14,CASSQVARGNEQYF
10,TRBV20-1,CSARSNEQFF
11,TRBV20-1,CSARRRETQYF
14,TRBV18,CASSPPSMKDTQYF
13,TRBV11-2,CASSLDTRWRQFF
15,TRBV6-2/TRBV6-3,CASSYPAGWGETQYF
20,TRBV12-3/TRBV12-4,CASSLRSGRASGRRGNVLTF
15,TRBV5-4,CASSGGQGVDYEQYF
16,TRBV7-2,CASSFSSGIPYNEQFF
17,TRBV12-3/TRBV12-4,CASSLMGGGNSYNEQFF
15,TRBV28,CASSFSSLGGGTQYF
14,TRBV20-1,CSAPGTSVTDTQYF
13,TRBV6-1,CASTAGRQETQYF
15,TRBV7-8,CATKPGRGPYNEQFF
15,TRBV4-2,CASSQDDSVTDTQYF
13,TRBV12-3/TRBV12-4,CASRDGGGNEQFF
13,TRBV20-1,CSARTDSTDTQYF
16,TRBV12-3/TRBV12-4,CASSSEAGFATGELFF
16,TRBV15,CATSPPTPGANYGYTF
12,TRBV7-8,CASSLDGGTQYF
14,TRBV6-1,CASRLGRMNTEAFF
14,TRBV20-1,CSASSLADYNEQFF
13,TRBV7-2,CASSRAGVGELFF
13,TRBV10-3,CAISDISGNTIYF
11,TRBV12-3/TRBV12-4,CATGRTGELFF
14,TRBV10-3,CATSGTGGFDEQFF
16,TRBV7-9,CASSQMDLLSNSPLHF
13,TRBV24-1,CATSASGANVLTF
14,TRBV28,CASTLPGTYNEQFF
11,TRBV12-3/TRBV12-4,CASSFGPGQYF
14,TRBV7-2,CASSLAPRGAKQYF
13,TRBV12-5,CASGLGLTNEQFF
16,TRBV20-1,CSAKGTSGIAKNIQYF
11,TRBV10-2,CASSEVDTQYF